The 16 T cell receptor beta chains reported below all come from one sample, sequenced in a study of T cells in Graves' hyperthyroidism and ophthalmopathy. Regions amplified from RNA transcripts were the TCR beta CDR3 regions. Researchers ran a first-round RT-PCR on the TCR CDR3 using the HTBI primer set. MiXCR was run by TCRdb on the multiplex PCR reads, yielding one entry per CDR3 protein. The sample includes hundreds of thousands of distinct CDR3 sequences, approximately 14% of them seen just once. What was sequenced was blood. The receptors shown here come from a young woman with Graves' hyperthyroidism.

This clonotype was picked up many times. As DNA, the CDR3 is TGTGCCAGCAGTTTCGGGACAGGGGGCAGTCAGCCCCAGCATTTT. Translated: CASSFGTGGSQPQHF. The J gene is TRBJ1-5, the V gene TRBV27; 12 bases map to TRBD1. Germline assignment: CDR1 MNHEY and CDR2 SMNVEV (reference sequence). With 3 bases clipped from V and 6 bases from J, the junction kept 3 bases outside the gene matches. The CDR3 loop spans 15 amino acids.

This clonotype was found many times. The chain combines TRBV20-1 with TRBJ2-3; 12 bases line up with TRBD1. The junction had 6 bases not matched to a gene; V was cut back by 5 bases and J by 6 bases. The CDR3 is 14 residues long. Germline lookup yields CDR1 DFQATT and CDR2 SNEGSKA (reference sequence). CDR3 sequence: CSAPPGQGADTQYF. Written as DNA, the CDR3 is TGCAGTGCTCCGCCGGGACAGGGGGCTGATACGCAGTATTTT.

In its sample, this clonotype was seen many times. This chain connects TRBV20-1 to TRBJ2-7; 10 bases map to TRBD2. The junction had 5 bases not matched to a gene; V was cut back by 2 bases and J by 4 bases. Germline values: CDR1 DFQATT, CDR2 SNEGSKA (reference sequence). This CDR3 has 14 amino acids. The DNA for the CDR3 is TGCAGTGCTAGAATACTAGCGGGAATTTACGAGCAGTACTTC. Residues: CSARILAGIYEQYF.

Ten or more counts support this clonotype. The rearrangement uses TRBV27 and TRBJ1-2; tentative D call: TRBD1 (6 bases). V gave up 5 bases and J gave up 9 bases, with 16 bases separating them. Per the germline V gene, CDR1 is MNHEY and CDR2 is SMNVEV (reference sequence). There are 13 residues in the CDR3. The DNA of the CDR3 is TGTGCCAGCAGTCGATTGGGGGGCTTAAGCTACACCTTC. Protein product: CASSRLGGLSYTF.

This clonotype was observed a handful of times. V usage is TRBV30 and J usage is TRBJ2-5, with D perhaps matching TRBD2 (6 bases). CDR1 and CDR2 from the germline V gene are GTSNPN and SVGIG (reference sequence). The V end lost 1 base, the J end lost 4 bases, and 10 bases lay between the germline ends. The CDR3 covers 13 residues. The CDR3 coding sequence is TGTGCCTGGAGTGGAGGACTACGAGAGACCCAGTACTTC. As protein: CAWSGGLRETQYF.

This clonotype was counted many times. The chain couples TRBV6-1 to TRBJ1-6; D might be TRBD1 (6 bases). The ends were cut back, 5 bases at V and 9 bases at J, with 14 bases in the middle. The CDR3 has 14 residues. Germline-derived CDR1 and CDR2 are MNHNS and SASEGT. The CDR3 region has the DNA TGTGCCAGCAGTCTAGGGGGTCGGGGTTCACCCCTCCACTTT. Its translation: CASSLGGRGSPLHF.

CDR3 in DNA: TGTGCCAGCAGCGACAAACCGGGGGGGGCCGACAATGAGCAGTTCTTC. Translating gives CASSDKPGGADNEQFF. The genes are TRBV7-9 and TRBJ2-1; 8 nucleotides match TRBD2. The CDR3 contains 16 residues. CDR1 SEHNR and CDR2 FQNEAQ come from the germline V gene (reference sequence). V was pared by 5 bases and J by 5 bases, with 11 bases of the junction left unmatched.

The chain links TRBV6-2 or TRBV6-3 to TRBJ1-4; D perhaps matches TRBD1 (5 bases). CDR3 length: 14 amino acids. Trimming cost V 6 bases and J 7 bases, with 15 bases left between them. CDR1 is MNHEY and CDR2 is SVGEGT in the germline V gene. The CDR3 sequence is CASSRGGGGEKLFF. CDR3 nucleotide sequence: TGTGCCAGCAGCCGGGGAGGCGGGGGTGAAAAACTGTTTTTT.

This clonotype was observed at least ten times. The chain combines TRBV20-1 with TRBJ1-2; 8 nucleotides line up with TRBD1. CDR3 length: 12 amino acids. The germline V gene has CDR1 DFQATT and CDR2 SNEGSKA (reference sequence). With 5 bases clipped from V and 4 bases from J, the junction kept 3 bases outside the gene matches. The CDR3 is CSASDRGYGYTF. In DNA, the CDR3 is TGCAGTGCTTCCGACAGGGGCTATGGCTACACCTTC.

This clonotype was picked up many times. This chain uses TRBV28 with TRBJ2-1; D ambiguous. Germline CDR1 MDHEN, CDR2 SYDVKM. The CDR3 has 14 residues. Between the trimmed V and J ends, which lost 2 bases and 1 base, there was a span of 6 bases. The DNA of the CDR3 is TGTGCCAGCAGTTTACCCTTATCCTACAATGAGCAGTTCTTC. Its translation is CASSLPLSYNEQFF.

This clonotype was detected ten times or more. The J gene is TRBJ2-5, the V gene TRBV11-2, with 7 bases identical to TRBD2. The CDR3 is made up of 14 amino acids. V was pared by 5 bases and J by 5 bases, with 8 bases of the junction left unmatched. Germline V gene sequence: CDR1 SGHAT, CDR2 FQNNGV. The CDR3 here is CASSTGGGEETQYF. CDR3 DNA sequence: TGTGCCAGCAGCACCGGGGGAGGGGAGGAGACCCAGTACTTC.

This clonotype came up a few times. V gene TRBV18 combines with J gene TRBJ2-3; no firm D call. V was pared by 3 bases and J by 0 bases, with 10 bases between. Germline-derived CDR1 and CDR2 are KGHSH and LQKENI. The length of the CDR3 is 15 residues. The CDR3 protein is CASSPIAASTDTQYF. CDR3 nucleotide sequence: TGTGCCAGCTCACCGATAGCAGCTAGCACAGATACGCAGTATTTT.

This clonotype was picked up many times. The gene calls are TRBV20-1 and TRBJ1-5, with D tentatively TRBD1 (5 bases). V was clipped by 1 base and J by 1 base, with 14 bases between them. The germline V gene encodes CDR1 DFQATT and CDR2 SNEGSKA (reference sequence). The CDR3 sequence is 16 residues long. The CDR3 coding sequence is TGCAGTGCTAGAGGCCCAGGGAGGCAGAGCAATCAGCCCCAGCATTTT. The encoded protein is CSARGPGRQSNQPQHF.

This clonotype came up a few times. The chain is built from TRBV2 and TRBJ1-5; 7 nucleotides align to TRBD1. Germline CDR1 reads SNHLY; CDR2 reads FYNNEI. V shed 4 bases, J shed 2 bases, and the junction held 5 bases outside the gene matches. The CDR3 sequence is 15 residues long. CDR3 sequence reads: CASSGQGAGNQPQHF. The CDR3 DNA reads as TGTGCCAGCAGTGGACAGGGTGCCGGCAATCAGCCCCAGCATTTT.

The genes are TRBV13 and TRBJ2-3; D is undetermined. Germline V gene sequence: CDR1 PRHDT, CDR2 FYEKMQ (reference sequence). This CDR3 is 16 amino acids long. Trimming shortened V by 4 bases and J by 1 base, and 15 bases separated the two germline ends. The CDR3 region is CASSWFPAEGTDTQYF. The CDR3 region has the DNA TGTGCCAGCAGCTGGTTCCCGGCAGAGGGCACAGATACGCAGTATTTT.

In its sample, this clonotype was seen many times. The chain carries TRBV20-1 and TRBJ2-3; perhaps TRBD1 as D (5 bases). Trimming shortened V by 6 bases and J by 2 bases, and 18 bases separated the two germline ends. The length of the CDR3 is 15 residues. Germline assignment: CDR1 DFQATT and CDR2 SNEGSKA (reference sequence). The CDR3 coding sequence is TGCAGTGCACTGATCCTCCAGGGCTACACAGATACGCAGTATTTT. Translating gives CSALILQGYTDTQYF.